The 3 T cell receptor beta chains listed next were all sequenced from one sample in a study of cytomegalovirus exposure and HLA in healthy donors. Primers included in the PCR were 60 Vbeta and 13 Jbeta primers. Profiled with immunoSEQ multiplex PCR; TCRdb holds only in-frame clones, not every one. The repertoire consists of around 190,000 clones, with around 83% occurring once and the leading ten covering 0.95% to 1.4%. Sequencing was performed on PBMCs. The receptors derive from a woman between 35 and 50 years old in good health and CMV-seronegative.

This clone has only a few counts. Other nucleotide sequences from this sample produce the same CDR3. This chain connects TRBV19 to TRBJ1-4; the match to TRBD1 covers 8 bases. After removal of 4 bases from V and 7 bases from J, the junction contained 8 bases not matched to a gene. This CDR3 has 15 residues. Per the germline V gene, CDR1 is LNHDA and CDR2 is SQIVND (reference sequence). DNA for the CDR3: TGTGCCAGTAGTAATGGGGACAGGATGAGTGAAAAACTGTTTTTT. Translating it yields CASSNGDRMSEKLFF.

V is TRBV15 and J is TRBJ1-1; 9 bases fit TRBD1. Germline CDR1 and CDR2: LNHNV and YYDKDF (reference sequence). V was pared by 0 bases and J by 2 bases, with 10 bases of the junction left unmatched. The CDR3 consists of 18 residues. CDR3 sequence: CATSRDPKPGQGNTEAFF. The CDR3 DNA reads as TGTGCCACCAGCAGAGACCCCAAGCCGGGACAGGGAAACACTGAAGCTTTCTTT.

This clone occurred once. The chain joins TRBV30 to TRBJ1-3; maybe TRBD1 (6 bases). Germline loops: CDR1 GTSNPN, CDR2 SVGIG (reference sequence). The CDR3 length is 17 residues. V lost 7 bases, J lost 4 bases, and 26 bases lay in between. CDR3 loop: CASDRPDTAWSGNTIYF. DNA for the CDR3: TGTGCCTCGGACAGACCCGATACAGCTTGGTCGGGAAACACCATATATTTT. The variable domain in full, completed from reference TRBV30 and TRBJ1-3, reads SQTIHQWPATLVQPVGSPLSLECTVEGTSNPNLYWYRQAAGRGLQLLFYSVGIGQISSEVPQNLSASRPQDRQFILSSKKLLLSDSGFYLCASDRPDTAWSGNTIYFGEGSWLTVV.